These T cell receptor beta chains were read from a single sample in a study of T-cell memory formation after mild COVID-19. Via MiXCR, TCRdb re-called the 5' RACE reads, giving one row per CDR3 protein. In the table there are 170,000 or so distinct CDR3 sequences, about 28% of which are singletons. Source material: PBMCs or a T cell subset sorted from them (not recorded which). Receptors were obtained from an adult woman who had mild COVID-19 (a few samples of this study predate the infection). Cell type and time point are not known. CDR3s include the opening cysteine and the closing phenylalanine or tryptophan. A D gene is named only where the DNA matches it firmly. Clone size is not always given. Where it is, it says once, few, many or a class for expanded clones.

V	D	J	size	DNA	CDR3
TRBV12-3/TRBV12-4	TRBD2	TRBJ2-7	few	TGTGCCAGCAAGGCTAGCGGACCAAGCTCCTACGAGCAGTACTTC	CASKASGPSSYEQYF
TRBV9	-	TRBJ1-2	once	TGTGCCAGCAGCGTATTGGGGGCGCAGAACTATGGCTACACCTTC	CASSVLGAQNYGYTF
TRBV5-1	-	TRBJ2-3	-	TGCGCCAGCAGCACTGGACAGAGCACAGATACGCAGTATTTT	CASSTGQSTDTQYF
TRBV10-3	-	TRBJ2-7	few	TGTGCCATCAGTGAGGTGGGGCCCGGCGGGAACGAGCAGTACTTC	CAISEVGPGGNEQYF
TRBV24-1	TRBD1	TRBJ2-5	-	TGTGCCACCAGTGACCCTGGACAGGGTACTGTGACCCAGTACTTC	CATSDPGQGTVTQYF
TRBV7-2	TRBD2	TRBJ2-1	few	TGTGCCAGCAGCTTAGTAGGACTAGCGGGTGGAGACAATGAGCAGTTCTTC	CASSLVGLAGGDNEQFF
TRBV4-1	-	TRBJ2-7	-	TGCGCCAGCAGCCGGGGACCGCCGGGGAGCTCCTTGGAGCAGTACTTC	CASSRGPPGSSLEQYF
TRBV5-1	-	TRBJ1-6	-	TGCGCCAGCAGCTTGGAAGGGCGGAGCTCCTATAATTCACCCCTCCACTTT	CASSLEGRSSYNSPLHF
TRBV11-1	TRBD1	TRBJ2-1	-	TGTGCCAGCAGCTTAGGTCGGGACCGGGACAGGGGATACAATGAGCAGTTCTTC	CASSLGRDRDRGYNEQFF
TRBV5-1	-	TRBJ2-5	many	TGCGCCAGCAGCACAGGGATGGAGACCCAGTACTTC	CASSTGMETQYF
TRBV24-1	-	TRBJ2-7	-	TGTGCCACCAGTGCCGGAAATTCAATCTACGAGCAGTACTTC	CATSAGNSIYEQYF
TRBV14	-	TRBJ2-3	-	TGTGCCAGCAGCCAAGTATCCAGCGGTCGCACAGATACGCAGTATTTT	CASSQVSSGRTDTQYF
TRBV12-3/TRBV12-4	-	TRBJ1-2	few	TGTGCCAGCAGTTTCCCGGGGGGCGCGGGTGGCTACACCTTC	CASSFPGGAGGYTF
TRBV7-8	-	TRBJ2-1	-	TGTGCCAGCAGCTTAGCGGACCCGGGACACGGCTACAATGAGCAGTTCTTC	CASSLADPGHGYNEQFF
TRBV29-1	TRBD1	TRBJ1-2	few	TGCAGCGTTTACCTGGGACAGGGAGAAATGGGTTATGGCTACACCTTC	CSVYLGQGEMGYGYTF
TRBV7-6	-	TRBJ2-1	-	TGTGCCAGCAGCTTAGACCAGTACAATGAGCAGTTCTTC	CASSLDQYNEQFF
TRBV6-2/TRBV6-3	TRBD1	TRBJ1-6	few	TGTGCCAGCACCCCTCCGGGACAGGGGATTTCACCCCTCCACTTT	CASTPPGQGISPLHF
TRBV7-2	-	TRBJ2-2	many	TGTGCCAGCAGCTTAGATCCAGGGTTGTATACCGGGGAGCTGTTTTTT	CASSLDPGLYTGELFF
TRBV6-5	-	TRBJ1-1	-	TGTGCCAGCAGTTACCTGGGTAAGAACACTGAAGCTTTCTTT	CASSYLGKNTEAFF
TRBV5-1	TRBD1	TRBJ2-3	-	TGCGCCAGCAGCTTGGGGACGCGACAGGGGACAGATACGCAGTATTTT	CASSLGTRQGTDTQYF
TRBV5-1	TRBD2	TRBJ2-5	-	TGCGCCAGCAGGTGGGGAGGACTAGCGGGAGACCAAGAGACCCAGTACTTC	CASRWGGLAGDQETQYF
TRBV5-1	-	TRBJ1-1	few	TGCGCCAGCAGCCCCAGGGGCGGGGATGCTTTCTTT	CASSPRGGDAFF
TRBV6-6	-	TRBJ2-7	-	TGTGCCAGCAGTCCCGGTGGCAGAAGTTCCTACGAGCAGTACTTC	CASSPGGRSSYEQYF
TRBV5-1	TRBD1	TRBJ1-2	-	TGCGCCAGCAGCTCGGACAGGGGTTTGAGCTATGGCTACACCTTC	CASSSDRGLSYGYTF
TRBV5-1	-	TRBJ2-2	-	TGCGCCAGCAGATGGGGGGACACCGGGGAGCTGTTTTTT	CASRWGDTGELFF
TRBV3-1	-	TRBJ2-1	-	TGTGCCAGCAGCCGCATGAATGAGCAGTTCTTC	CASSRMNEQFF
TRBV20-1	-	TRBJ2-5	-	TGCAGTGTTCTACGGACCGCAGATTCCGGAGAGACCCAGTACTTC	CSVLRTADSGETQYF
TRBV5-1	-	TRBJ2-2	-	TGCGCCAGCAGCTCCGACGCCGGGACCGGGGAGCTGTTTTTT	CASSSDAGTGELFF
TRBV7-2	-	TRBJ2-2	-	TGTGCCAGCAGCTTGGGGCGGGTCGGGGAGCTGTTTTTT	CASSLGRVGELFF
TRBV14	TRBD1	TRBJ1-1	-	TGTGCCAGCAGCCCTCATTTCCAGGGGGCGCGTGCGGCTTTCTTT	CASSPHFQGARAAFF
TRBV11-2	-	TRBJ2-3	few	TGTGCCAGCAGGCAACGGGGCACAGATACGCAGTATTTT	CASRQRGTDTQYF
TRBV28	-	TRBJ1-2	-	TGTGCCAGCAGTCCGATGGGGGATGGCTACACCTTC	CASSPMGDGYTF
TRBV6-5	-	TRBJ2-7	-	TGTGCCAGCAGGGACTACAGGGACTTCGAGCAGTACTTC	CASRDYRDFEQYF
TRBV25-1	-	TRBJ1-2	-	TGTGCCAGCAGTGATCTTTGGGGCACTTCATATGGCTACACCTTC	CASSDLWGTSYGYTF
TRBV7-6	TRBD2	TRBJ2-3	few	TGTGCCAGCAGCCAACGGACTAGCGGGAGCCGCACAGATACGCAGTATTTT	CASSQRTSGSRTDTQYF
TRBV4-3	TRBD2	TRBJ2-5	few	TGCGCCAGCAGCCAAGATCTGGGACTAGCGGGAGTGGGGGAGACCCAGTACTTC	CASSQDLGLAGVGETQYF
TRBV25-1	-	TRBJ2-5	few	TGTGCCAGCAGTCTAAGTGTGGGCCAAGAGACCCAGTACTTC	CASSLSVGQETQYF
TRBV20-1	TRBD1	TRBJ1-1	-	TGCAGTGCTAGACCACAGACAGGGGCTTACACTGAAGCTTTCTTT	CSARPQTGAYTEAFF
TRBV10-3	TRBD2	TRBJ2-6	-	TGTGCCATCAGAGTTGTTAGCGGGCGGAGCTCTGGGGCCAACGTCCTGACTTTC	CAIRVVSGRSSGANVLTF
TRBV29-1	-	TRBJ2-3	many	TGCACCGGGACTGGGGTGTCGACAGATACGCAGTATTTT	CTGTGVSTDTQYF
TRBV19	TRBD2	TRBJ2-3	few	TGTGCCAGTAAAACTAGCGGGGGCCTCTCGGATACGCAGTATTTT	CASKTSGGLSDTQYF
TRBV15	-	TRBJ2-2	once	TGTGCCACCAGCAATGAGGGGGGGACGGGCGCGAACACCGGGGAGCTGTTTTTT	CATSNEGGTGANTGELFF
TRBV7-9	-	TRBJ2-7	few	TGTGCCAGCAGCCCCTCCGCTTTCTACGAGCAGTACTTC	CASSPSAFYEQYF
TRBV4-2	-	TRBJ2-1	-	TGTGCCAGCAGCCAGGGCTCTTCCTCCTACAATGAGCAGTTCTTC	CASSQGSSSYNEQFF
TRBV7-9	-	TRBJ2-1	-	TGTGCCAGCAGCTTAGCGCGAGACCCCCTCTTC	CASSLARDPLF
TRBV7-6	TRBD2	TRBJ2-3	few	TGTGCCAGCAGCTTAGGAGGCGGGGGACGGGTAGATACGCAGTATTTT	CASSLGGGGRVDTQYF
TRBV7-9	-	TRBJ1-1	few	TGTGCCAGCAGCTTAGCCCGACGGGAGGGGACTGAAGCTTTCTTT	CASSLARREGTEAFF
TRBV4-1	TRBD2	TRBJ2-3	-	TGCGCCAGCAGCCCCCGGGGCGTAGCGGGGGCCACAGATACGCAGTATTTT	CASSPRGVAGATDTQYF
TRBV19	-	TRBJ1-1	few	TGTGCCAGTAGTCCGCGGCCTGAAGCTTTCTTT	CASSPRPEAFF
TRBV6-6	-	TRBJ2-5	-	TGTGCCAGCAGTTTCGAAGGGGGGGCCCAGTACTTC	CASSFEGGAQYF
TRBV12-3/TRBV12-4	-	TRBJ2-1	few	TGTGCCAGCAGCCGACAGGGTTCGGGAGTACGAGGCGAGCAGTTCTTC	CASSRQGSGVRGEQFF
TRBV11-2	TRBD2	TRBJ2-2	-	TGTGCCAGCAGCTTATTCCAGAGCGGGGCCGGGGAGCTGTTTTTT	CASSLFQSGAGELFF
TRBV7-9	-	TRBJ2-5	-	TGTGCCAGCAGCGCCCAAATTGGGACCCCCGGAGAGGGAGAGACCCAGTACTTC	CASSAQIGTPGEGETQYF
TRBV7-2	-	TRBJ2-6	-	TGTGCCAGCAGCTTAGTTGGCAGTTACTCTGGGGCCAACGTCCTGACTTTC	CASSLVGSYSGANVLTF
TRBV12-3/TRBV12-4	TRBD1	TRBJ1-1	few	TGTGCCAGCAGTTTTAGGGGGCAGGGCACTGAAGCTTTCTTT	CASSFRGQGTEAFF
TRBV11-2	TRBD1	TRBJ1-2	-	TGTGCCAGCAGCTTAGGACAGGGATGGGACTATGGCTACACCTTC	CASSLGQGWDYGYTF